This entry is about one T cell receptor (beta chain). This entry belongs to a study of cytomegalovirus exposure and HLA in healthy donors. The CDR3 has 17 amino acids. In germline, CDR1 is LNHNV, CDR2 YYDKDF (reference sequence). Trimming cost V 5 bases and J 6 bases; bases outside gene matches: 16. Measured with immunoSEQ multiplex PCR; TCRdb has only the in-frame clones, and not every one. Here the sample spans 150,000 to 200,000 clones, 84% being singletons. What was sequenced was PBMCs. This sequence originates from a woman aged 18 to 35 in good health and CMV-seropositive. The chain couples TRBV15 to TRBJ2-3, with 8 bases aligning to TRBD2. The DNA of the CDR3 is TGTGCCACCAGCCGCCGGGGGGCGGGGGGACTCATCGATACGCAGTATTTT. This gives the protein CATSRRGAGGLIDTQYF.